The rows below give T cell receptor beta chains drawn from one sample of a study of blood T cell repertoires in COVID-19. Assay used: immunoSEQ multiplex PCR; TCRdb lists only in-frame clones, some missing. The sample has approximately 240,000 clones, about 90% seen once. The sample taken for sequencing was peripheral blood. The source of these receptors is a man aged 25 to 45 with COVID-19, enrolled during active disease. CDR3s include the opening cysteine and the closing phenylalanine or tryptophan. D genes are given only for firm matches. Expanded clones are given a class, and other clones once, few, many or no size at all.

>.|once|15|TRBV6-2/TRBV6-3|TRBJ2-7
CASTPLGGASYEQYF
TGTGCCAGCACCCCCCTGGGCGGGGCGTCCTACGAGCAGTACTTC
>TRBD2|few|15|TRBV5-1|TRBJ2-7
CASSILAGARYEQYF
TGCGCCAGCAGCATACTAGCGGGGGCCCGCTACGAGCAGTACTTC
>.|once|17|TRBV12-1|TRBJ1-1
CASSPSPHRPMNTEAFF
TGTGCCAGCAGCCCATCCCCCCACAGACCCATGAACACTGAAGCTTTCTTT
>TRBD1|.|17|TRBV5-1|TRBJ1-1
CASSHWTGRGLNTEAFF
TGCGCCAGCAGCCATTGGACAGGGAGGGGTTTGAACACTGAAGCTTTCTTT
>.|.|15|TRBV6-2/TRBV6-3|TRBJ1-2
CASSYPYDSFYGYTF
TGTGCCAGCAGTTACCCCTATGACAGCTTCTATGGCTACACCTTC
>.|.|12|TRBV6-5|TRBJ2-5
CASSFDRETQYF
TGTGCCAGCAGTTTCGACAGAGAGACCCAGTACTTC
>TRBD1|.|13|TRBV13|TRBJ2-7
CASSRTGSDEQYF
TGTGCCAGCAGCAGGACAGGGTCGGACGAGCAGTACTTC
>TRBD1|.|17|TRBV5-1|TRBJ1-4
CASSPDGTGGTNEKLFF
TGCGCCAGCAGCCCGGATGGGACAGGGGGTACTAATGAAAAACTGTTTTTT
>.|.|15|TRBV19|TRBJ1-5
CASSFPMSDKQPQHF
TGTGCCAGTAGTTTCCCCATGTCAGACAAGCAGCCCCAGCATTTT
>.|.|15|TRBV9|TRBJ2-3
CASSVDGRVADTQYF
TGTGCCAGCAGCGTAGACGGCAGGGTAGCAGATACGCAGTATTTT
>TRBD1|.|15|TRBV5-1|TRBJ2-2
CASSLGQGLGGELFF
TGCGCCAGCAGCTTGGGACAGGGCCTGGGCGGGGAGCTGTTTTTT
>.|few|13|TRBV27|TRBJ2-5
CASSTNDQGRKYF
TGTGCCAGCAGTACAAACGACCAGGGCCGGAAGTACTTC
>TRBD1|.|15|TRBV6-6|TRBJ1-6
CASSLSGTGVSPLHF
TGTGCCAGCAGCCTGTCCGGGACAGGGGTTTCACCCCTCCACTTT
>TRBD1|.|13|TRBV12-3/TRBV12-4|TRBJ2-7
CASSRRTGYEQYF
TGTGCCAGCAGCCGAAGGACAGGGTACGAGCAGTACTTC
>.|.|13|TRBV7-7|TRBJ2-7
CASSSRPEDEQYF
TGTGCCAGCAGTTCACGGCCGGAGGACGAGCAGTACTTC
>TRBD1|.|15|TRBV19|TRBJ2-7
CASSIKDRAPYEQYF
TGTGCCAGTAGTATAAAGGACAGGGCTCCCTACGAGCAGTACTTC
>.|.|13|TRBV29-1|TRBJ2-3
CSVHNGGTDTQYF
TGCAGCGTACATAACGGGGGCACAGATACGCAGTATTTT
>.|once|14|TRBV20-1|TRBJ1-1
CSASQGSWDTEAFF
TGCAGTGCTAGTCAGGGTTCGTGGGACACTGAAGCTTTCTTT
>.|.|15|TRBV7-9|TRBJ2-5
CASSLEVAGQETQYF
TGTGCCAGCAGCTTAGAAGTGGCAGGGCAAGAGACCCAGTACTTC
>TRBD1|.|17|TRBV4-1|TRBJ2-3
CASSQDSRGRPPDTQYF
TGCGCCAGCAGCCAAGATTCCAGGGGGCGCCCCCCAGATACGCAGTATTTT
>.|.|13|TRBV2|TRBJ1-1
CASLGQLNTEAFF
TGTGCCAGCTTAGGACAGTTGAACACTGAAGCTTTCTTT
>.|.|14|TRBV5-1|TRBJ2-3
CTSSLGTGADTQYF
TGCACCAGCAGCTTGGGAACGGGGGCAGATACGCAGTATTTT
>TRBD1|.|16|TRBV5-5|TRBJ1-5
CASSLEDRGGNQPQHF
TGTGCCAGCAGCTTGGAGGACAGGGGAGGCAATCAGCCCCAGCATTTT
>.|few|14|TRBV6-5|TRBJ1-1
CASSYEDRGKGAFF
TGTGCCAGCAGTTACGAAGATAGGGGAAAGGGAGCTTTCTTT
>TRBD1|.|18|TRBV10-3|TRBJ2-2
CAISEARWTGKGTGELFF
TGTGCCATCAGCGAAGCGAGATGGACAGGGAAGGGGACCGGGGAGCTGTTTTTT
>.|once|12|TRBV5-5|TRBJ2-3
CASSSLTDTQYF
TGTGCCAGCAGCTCCCTCACAGATACGCAGTATTTT